This TCR beta chain was retrieved from a study of T-cell memory formation after mild COVID-19. V was cut by 4 bases and J by 0 bases, with 16 bases left in between. Germline CDR1 is SGHKS and CDR2 is YYEKEE (reference sequence). The CDR3 has 16 amino acids. One entry per CDR3 protein results from TCRdb running MiXCR on the 5' RACE reads. The repertoire holds more than 55,000 distinct CDR3 sequences, with 8% to 10% as singletons. This clonotype appeared a few times. The TCR sequence derives from a young man who had mild COVID-19 (a few samples of this study predate the infection). Cell type and time point are not known. Sequencing was carried out using PBMCs or a T cell subset sorted from them (not recorded which). The V call is TRBV5-5, the J call TRBJ1-1; D possibly corresponds to TRBD1 (6 bases). In DNA, the CDR3 is TGTGCCAGCAGCCTGGCGGGGGCGAACCTGAACACTGAAGCTTTCTTT. It yields the protein CASSLAGANLNTEAFF.